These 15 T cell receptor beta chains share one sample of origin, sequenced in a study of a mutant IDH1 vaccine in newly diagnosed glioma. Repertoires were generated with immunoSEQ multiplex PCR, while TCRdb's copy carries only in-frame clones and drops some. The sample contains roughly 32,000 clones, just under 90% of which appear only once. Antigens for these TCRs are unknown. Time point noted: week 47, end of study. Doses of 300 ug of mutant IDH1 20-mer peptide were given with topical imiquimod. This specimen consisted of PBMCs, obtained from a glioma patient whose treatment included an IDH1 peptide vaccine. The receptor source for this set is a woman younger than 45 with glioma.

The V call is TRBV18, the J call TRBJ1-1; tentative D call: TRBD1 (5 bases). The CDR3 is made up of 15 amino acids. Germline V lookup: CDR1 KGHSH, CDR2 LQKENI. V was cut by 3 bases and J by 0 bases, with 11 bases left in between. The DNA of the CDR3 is TGTGCCAGCTCACCCCAGGGTTGGGTGAACACTGAAGCTTTCTTT. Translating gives CASSPQGWVNTEAFF.

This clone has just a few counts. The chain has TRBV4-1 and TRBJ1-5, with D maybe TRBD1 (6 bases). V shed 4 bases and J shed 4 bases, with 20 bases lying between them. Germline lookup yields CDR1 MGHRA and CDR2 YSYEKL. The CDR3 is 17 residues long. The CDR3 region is CASSREHNRDTNQPQHF. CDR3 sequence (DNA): TGCGCCAGCAGCCGAGAGCATAACCGGGACACGAATCAGCCCCAGCATTTT.

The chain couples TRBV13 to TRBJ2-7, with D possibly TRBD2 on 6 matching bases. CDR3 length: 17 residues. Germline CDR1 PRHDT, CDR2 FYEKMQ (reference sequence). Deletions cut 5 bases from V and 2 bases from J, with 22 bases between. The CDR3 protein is CASSRRAEGIRPYEQYF. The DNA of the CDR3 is TGTGCCAGCAGCAGACGGGCGGAGGGGATTAGGCCCTACGAGCAGTACTTC.

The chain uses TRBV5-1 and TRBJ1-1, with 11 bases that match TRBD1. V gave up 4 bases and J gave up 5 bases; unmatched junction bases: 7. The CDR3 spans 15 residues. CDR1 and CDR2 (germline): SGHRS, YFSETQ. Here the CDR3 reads CASSSRTGGLTEAFF. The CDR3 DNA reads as TGCGCCAGCAGCAGCAGGACAGGGGGCTTGACTGAAGCTTTCTTT.

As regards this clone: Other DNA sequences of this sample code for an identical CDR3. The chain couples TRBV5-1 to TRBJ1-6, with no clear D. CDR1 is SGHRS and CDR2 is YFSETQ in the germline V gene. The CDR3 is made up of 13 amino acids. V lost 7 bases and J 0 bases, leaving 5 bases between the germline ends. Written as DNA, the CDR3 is TGCGCCAGCGGCGGCTCCTATAATTCACCCCTCCACTTT. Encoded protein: CASGGSYNSPLHF.

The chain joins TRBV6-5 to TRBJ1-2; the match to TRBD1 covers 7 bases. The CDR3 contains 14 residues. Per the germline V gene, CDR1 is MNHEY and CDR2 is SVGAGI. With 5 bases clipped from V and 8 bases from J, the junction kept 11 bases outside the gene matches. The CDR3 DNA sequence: TGTGCCAGCAGTCCACAATACAGGGGCGGAGGCTACACCTTC. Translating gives CASSPQYRGGGYTF.

The CDR3 nucleotides are TGCGCCAGCAGCTTGGAGGGGGACAGCAATCAGCCCCAGCATTTT. Translating gives CASSLEGDSNQPQHF. The rearrangement uses TRBV5-1 and TRBJ1-5; a possible D gene is TRBD1 (6 bases). The V end lost 0 bases, the J end lost 1 base, and 8 bases lay between the germline ends. Germline V gene data show CDR1 as SGHRS and CDR2 as YFSETQ. The CDR3 totals 15 residues.

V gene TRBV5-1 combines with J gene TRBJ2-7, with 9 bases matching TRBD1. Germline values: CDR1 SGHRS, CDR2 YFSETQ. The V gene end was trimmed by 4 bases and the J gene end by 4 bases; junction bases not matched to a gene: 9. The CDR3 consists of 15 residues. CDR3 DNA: TGCGCCAGCAGCGTTCTCGGGACAGGGACTTACGAGCAGTACTTC. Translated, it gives CASSVLGTGTYEQYF.

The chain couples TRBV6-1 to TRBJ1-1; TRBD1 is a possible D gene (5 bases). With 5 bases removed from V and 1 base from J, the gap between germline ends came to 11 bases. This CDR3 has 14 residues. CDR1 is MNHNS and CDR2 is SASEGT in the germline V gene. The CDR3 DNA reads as TGTGCCAGCAGTTCTCAGGGATCGAACACTGAAGCTTTCTTT. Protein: CASSSQGSNTEAFF.

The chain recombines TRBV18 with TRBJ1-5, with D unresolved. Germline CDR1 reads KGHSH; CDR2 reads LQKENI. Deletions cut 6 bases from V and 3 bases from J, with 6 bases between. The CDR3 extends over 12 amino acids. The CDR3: CASSRINQPQHF. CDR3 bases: TGTGCCAGCTCCCGGATCAATCAGCCCCAGCATTTT.

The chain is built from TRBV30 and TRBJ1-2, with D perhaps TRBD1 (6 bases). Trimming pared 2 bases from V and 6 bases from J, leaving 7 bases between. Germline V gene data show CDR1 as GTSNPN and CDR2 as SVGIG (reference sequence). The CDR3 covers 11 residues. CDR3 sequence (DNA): TGTGCCTGGAGTAACAGGGATGGCTACACCTTC. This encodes CAWSNRDGYTF.

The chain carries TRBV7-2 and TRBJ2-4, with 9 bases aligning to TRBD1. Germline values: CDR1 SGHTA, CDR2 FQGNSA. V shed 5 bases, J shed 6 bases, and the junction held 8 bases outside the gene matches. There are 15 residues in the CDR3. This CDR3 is CASSPPGQGGNIQYF. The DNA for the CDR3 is TGTGCCAGCAGCCCACCGGGACAGGGAGGAAACATTCAGTACTTC. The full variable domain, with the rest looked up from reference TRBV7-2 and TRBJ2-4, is GAGVSQSPSNKVTEKGKDVELRCDPISGHTALYWYRQSLGQGLEFLIYFQGNSAPDKSGLPSDRFSAERTGGSVSTLTIQRTQQEDSAVYLCASSPPGQGGNIQYFGAGTRLSVL.

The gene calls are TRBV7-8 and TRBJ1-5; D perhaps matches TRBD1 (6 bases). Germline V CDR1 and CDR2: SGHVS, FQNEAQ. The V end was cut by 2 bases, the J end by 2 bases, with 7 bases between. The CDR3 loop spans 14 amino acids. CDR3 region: CASSLRGGNQPQHF. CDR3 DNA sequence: TGTGCCAGCAGCTTAAGGGGGGGCAATCAGCCCCAGCATTTT.

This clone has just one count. CDR3 in amino acids: CASSDRALTYEQYF. CDR3 DNA: TGTGCCAGCAGCGACCGGGCCTTAACCTACGAGCAGTACTTC. The V call is TRBV5-6, the J call TRBJ2-7, with D uncertain. Deletions cut 4 bases from V and 2 bases from J, with 13 bases between. CDR3 size: 14 residues. Germline V lookup: CDR1 SGHDT, CDR2 YYEEEE.

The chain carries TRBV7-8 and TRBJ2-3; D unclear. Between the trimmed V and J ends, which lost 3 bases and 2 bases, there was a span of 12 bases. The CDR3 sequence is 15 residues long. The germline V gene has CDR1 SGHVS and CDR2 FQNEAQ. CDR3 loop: CASSFFQDPTDTQYF. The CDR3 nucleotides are TGTGCCAGCAGCTTTTTCCAGGACCCCACAGATACGCAGTATTTT.